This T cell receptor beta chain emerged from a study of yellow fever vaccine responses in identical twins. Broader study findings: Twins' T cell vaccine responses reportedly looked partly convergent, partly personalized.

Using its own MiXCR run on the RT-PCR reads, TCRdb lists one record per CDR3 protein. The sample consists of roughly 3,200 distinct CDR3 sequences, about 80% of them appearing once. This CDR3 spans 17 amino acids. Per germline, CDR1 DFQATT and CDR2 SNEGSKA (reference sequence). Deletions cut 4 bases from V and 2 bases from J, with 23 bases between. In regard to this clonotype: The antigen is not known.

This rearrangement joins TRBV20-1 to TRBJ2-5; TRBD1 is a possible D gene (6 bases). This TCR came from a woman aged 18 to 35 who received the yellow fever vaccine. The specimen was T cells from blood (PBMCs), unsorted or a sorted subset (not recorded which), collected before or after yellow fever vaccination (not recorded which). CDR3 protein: CSAKLDSRDTMQETQYF. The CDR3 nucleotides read TGCAGTGCTAAGCTCGATTCCCGGGACACCATGCAAGAGACCCAGTACTTC.